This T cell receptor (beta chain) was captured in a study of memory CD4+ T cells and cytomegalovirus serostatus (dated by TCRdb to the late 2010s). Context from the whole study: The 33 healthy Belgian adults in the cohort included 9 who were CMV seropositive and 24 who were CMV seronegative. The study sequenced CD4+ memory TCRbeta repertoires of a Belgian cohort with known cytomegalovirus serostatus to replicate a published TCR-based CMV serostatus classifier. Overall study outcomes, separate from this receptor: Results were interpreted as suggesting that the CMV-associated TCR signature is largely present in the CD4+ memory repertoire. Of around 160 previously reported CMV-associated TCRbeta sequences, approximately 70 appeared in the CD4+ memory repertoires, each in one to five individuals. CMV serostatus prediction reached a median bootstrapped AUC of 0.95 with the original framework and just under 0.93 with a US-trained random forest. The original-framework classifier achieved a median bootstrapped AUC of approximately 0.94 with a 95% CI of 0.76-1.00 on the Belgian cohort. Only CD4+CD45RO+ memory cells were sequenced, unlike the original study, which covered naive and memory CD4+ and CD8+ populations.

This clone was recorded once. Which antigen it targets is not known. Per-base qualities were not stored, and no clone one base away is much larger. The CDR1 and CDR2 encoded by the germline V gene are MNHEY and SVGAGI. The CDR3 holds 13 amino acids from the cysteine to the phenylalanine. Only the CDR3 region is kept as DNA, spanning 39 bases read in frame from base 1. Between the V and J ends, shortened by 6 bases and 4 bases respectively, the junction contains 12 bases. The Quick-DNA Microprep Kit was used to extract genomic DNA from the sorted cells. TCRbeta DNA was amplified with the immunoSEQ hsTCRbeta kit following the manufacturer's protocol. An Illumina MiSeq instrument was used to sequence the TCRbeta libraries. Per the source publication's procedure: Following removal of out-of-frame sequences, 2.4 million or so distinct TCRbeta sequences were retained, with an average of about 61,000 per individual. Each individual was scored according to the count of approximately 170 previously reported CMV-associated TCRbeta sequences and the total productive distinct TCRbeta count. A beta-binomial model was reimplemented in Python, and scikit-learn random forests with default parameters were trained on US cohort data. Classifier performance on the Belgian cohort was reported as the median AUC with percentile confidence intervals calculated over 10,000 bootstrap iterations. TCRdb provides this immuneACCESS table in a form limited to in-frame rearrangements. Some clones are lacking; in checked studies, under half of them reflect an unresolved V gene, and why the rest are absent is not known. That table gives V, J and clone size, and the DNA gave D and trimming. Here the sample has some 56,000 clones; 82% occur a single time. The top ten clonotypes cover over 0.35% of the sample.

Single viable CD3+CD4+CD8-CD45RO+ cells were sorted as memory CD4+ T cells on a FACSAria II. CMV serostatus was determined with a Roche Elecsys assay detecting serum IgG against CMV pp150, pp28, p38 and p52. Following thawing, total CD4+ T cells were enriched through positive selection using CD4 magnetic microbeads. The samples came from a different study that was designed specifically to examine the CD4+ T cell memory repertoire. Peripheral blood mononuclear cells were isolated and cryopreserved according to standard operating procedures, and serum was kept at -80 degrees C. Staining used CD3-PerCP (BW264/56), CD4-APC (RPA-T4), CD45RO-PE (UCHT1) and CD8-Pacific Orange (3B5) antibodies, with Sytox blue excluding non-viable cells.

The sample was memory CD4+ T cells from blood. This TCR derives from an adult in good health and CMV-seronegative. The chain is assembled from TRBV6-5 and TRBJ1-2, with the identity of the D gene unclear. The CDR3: CASSPGRSYGYTF. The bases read TGTGCCAGCAGCCCAGGACGGTCCTATGGCTACACCTTC.